The 14 T cell receptor beta chains listed next were all sequenced from one sample in a study of blood T cell repertoires in COVID-19. The protocol was immunoSEQ multiplex PCR, while the TCRdb copy is restricted to in-frame clones and leaves out a portion. The data show some 69,000 clones, around four fifths seen once. Input material: peripheral blood. These receptors were taken from an elderly man with active or convalescent COVID-19.

The rearrangement joins TRBV5-1 to TRBJ1-1; D remains unclear. Germline CDR1 and CDR2: SGHRS and YFSETQ. The CDR3 is made up of 15 amino acids. Trimming stripped 0 bases from V and 6 bases from J, with 15 bases between. The CDR3 spells CASSLDPVTFSEAFF. The CDR3 bases are TGCGCCAGCAGCTTGGATCCCGTAACTTTTTCTGAAGCTTTCTTT.

The J gene is TRBJ1-2, the V gene TRBV3-1 (or the pseudogene TRBV3-2), with D possibly being TRBD1 (6 bases). The CDR3 consists of 14 residues. Germline V CDR1 and CDR2: LGHDT, YNNKEL (reference sequence). V dropped 2 bases and J dropped 8 bases, with 15 bases sitting between them. CDR3 nucleotide sequence: TGTGCCAGCAGCCAAAGGGGGACGGCGGAGGGCTACACCTTC. It translates to CASSQRGTAEGYTF.

This clone was counted between two and nine times. The rearrangement links TRBV11-3 to TRBJ2-7; TRBD1 matches 8 bases. The V and J ends lost 5 bases and 6 bases, in that order; junction bases with no gene match: 3. Germline V gene lookup returns CDR1 SGHNT and CDR2 YENEEA. The CDR3 extends over 12 amino acids. This CDR3 reads CASSDTGGEQYF. The CDR3 region has the DNA TGTGCCAGCAGCGACACAGGGGGCGAGCAGTACTTC.

This clone was seen more than once but under ten times. The genes are TRBV3-1 (or the pseudogene TRBV3-2) and TRBJ2-5; tentatively, D is TRBD2 (6 bases). Trimming pared 5 bases from V and 5 bases from J, leaving 21 bases between. Germline CDR1 and CDR2: LGHDT and YNNKEL (reference sequence). This CDR3 spans 16 amino acids. In nucleotides, the CDR3 is TGTGCCAGCAGCACCGGGACTCCCCAAGGTGGGGAGACCCAGTACTTC. Translating gives CASSTGTPQGGETQYF.

This chain joins TRBV7-9 and TRBJ1-1; 9 nucleotides align to TRBD1. Unmatched junction bases numbered 10, after V lost 8 bases and J lost 0 bases. The germline V gene encodes CDR1 SEHNR and CDR2 FQNEAQ (reference sequence). This CDR3 comprises 16 residues. The chain's CDR3 is CASVENRGPMNTEAFF. In DNA, the CDR3 is TGTGCCAGCGTCGAAAACAGGGGGCCAATGAACACTGAAGCTTTCTTT.

This clone was observed once. The rearrangement joins TRBV7-9 to TRBJ1-3; 11 nucleotides align to TRBD1. The CDR3 spans 16 residues. CDR1 and CDR2 (germline): SEHNR, FQNEAQ (reference sequence). J gave up 3 bases and V 3 bases, and 4 bases lay outside the gene matches. The CDR3 DNA is TGTGCCAGCAGCTTCCCCGGGACAGGGGGTGGAAACACCATATATTTT. Translating gives CASSFPGTGGGNTIYF.

J is TRBJ2-3 and V is TRBV6-5; 12 bases are shared with TRBD2. J lost 3 bases, V lost 6 bases, and 4 bases had no gene match. Germline V gene data show CDR1 as MNHEY and CDR2 as SVGAGI. The CDR3 is made up of 15 amino acids. The CDR3 loop is CASSPGLAGTDTQYF. CDR3 bases: TGTGCCAGCAGCCCCGGACTAGCGGGGACAGATACGCAGTATTTT.

This chain joins TRBV15 and TRBJ1-5; 7 positions agree with TRBD1. CDR1 and CDR2 from the germline V gene are LNHNV and YYDKDF (reference sequence). The length of the CDR3 is 14 residues. Trimming took 3 bases from V and 2 from J; bases not matched to a gene: 1. CDR3 loop: CATSSTGGNQPQHF. The CDR3 coding sequence is TGTGCCACCAGCAGTACAGGGGGCAATCAGCCCCAGCATTTT.

This chain joins TRBV6-5 and TRBJ2-7, with TRBD1 as a possible D gene (5 bases). The CDR3 contains 14 residues. Between the trimmed V and J ends, which lost 5 bases and 7 bases, there was a span of 18 bases. CDR1 is MNHEY and CDR2 is SVGAGI in the germline V gene. Written as DNA, the CDR3 is TGTGCCAGCAGTCCGCCCGGCAGGGTGGGGGAGCAGTACTTC. Translated: CASSPPGRVGEQYF.

This rearrangement joins TRBV7-6 to TRBJ1-5; 7 positions agree with TRBD1. Germline CDR1 is SGHVS and CDR2 is FNYEAQ. The CDR3 runs to 15 residues. Trimming removed 0 bases from V and 7 bases from J; junction bases left unmatched: 6. This CDR3 reads CASSLAQGDRQPQHF. CDR3 bases: TGTGCCAGCAGCTTAGCGCAGGGGGATAGGCAGCCCCAGCATTTT.

This rearrangement joins TRBV29-1 to TRBJ1-3, with TRBD1 as a possible D gene (6 bases). V was pared by 0 bases and J by 5 bases, with 11 bases between. This CDR3 has 14 residues. CDR1 and CDR2 from the germline V gene are SQVTM and ANQGSEA. In DNA, the CDR3 is TGCAGCGTTGAAGACGCTACAGGGAGAAACACCATATATTTT. This translates into CSVEDATGRNTIYF.

The chain couples TRBV5-4 to TRBJ2-7; 8 bases are shared with TRBD1. The trim removed 0 bases at V and 6 bases at J, leaving 8 bases unmatched. Looked up from germline, CDR1 is SGHNT and CDR2 is YYREEE (reference sequence). The CDR3 extends over 15 amino acids. CDR3 bases: TGTGCCAGCAGCTTGGCTGGACAGGGTCCCGGCGAGCAGTACTTC. Protein sequence: CASSLAGQGPGEQYF.

This chain joins TRBV6-1 and TRBJ2-5; D is possibly TRBD2 (6 bases). Trimming left V 2 bases short and J 5 bases short, with 9 bases between. There are 13 residues in the CDR3. Germline CDR1 and CDR2: MNHNS and SASEGT. Written as DNA, the CDR3 is TGTGCCAGCAGTGAAACGGGGAGGGAGACCCAGTACTTC. Protein product: CASSETGRETQYF.

In this sample, this clone turned up a few times. The chain combines TRBV7-9 with TRBJ1-5; TRBD1 is a possible D gene (5 bases). Germline values: CDR1 SEHNR, CDR2 FQNEAQ (reference sequence). Between the trimmed V and J ends, which lost 4 bases and 6 bases, there was a span of 13 bases. This CDR3 comprises 14 residues. The CDR3 DNA sequence: TGTGCCAGCAGCTCCCGGGACTGGAGTCAGCCCCAGCATTTT. Translated, it gives CASSSRDWSQPQHF.